This T cell receptor beta chain was obtained from a study of CD8 T cells in ankylosing spondylitis. Preparation of TCR beta libraries was done by quantitative 5'-RACE with molecular barcodes. One entry per CDR3 protein, called by TCRdb with MiXCR from the 5' RACE reads. Here the sample spans about 240,000 distinct CDR3 sequences, less than 10% being singletons. Overall study findings and caveats: Clones tied to disease were said to be significantly enriched in matched ankylosing spondylitis synovial fluid. In peripheral blood, disease-linked CD8+ clones occurred at relatively low frequencies. The study identified a TCR beta motif of eight highly homologous variants that appeared characteristic of ankylosing spondylitis blood.

Germline V CDR1 and CDR2: LGHDT, YNNKEL (reference sequence). Trimming took 4 bases from V and 11 from J; bases not matched to a gene: 11. This CDR3 is 16 amino acids long. This clonotype was observed many times. Its antigen is still unknown. The chain combines TRBV3-1 with TRBJ2-3, with TRBD2 matching 14 bases. This TCR came from a male donor with ankylosing spondylitis or in good health (not recorded which). Sequencing was done on a sample of blood, either unsorted or a sorted T cell fraction (not recorded which). In nucleotides, the CDR3 is TGTGCCAGCAGCCCCCGAGGACTAGCGGGAGGCCCCAAGCAGTATTTT. The encoded protein is CASSPRGLAGGPKQYF.